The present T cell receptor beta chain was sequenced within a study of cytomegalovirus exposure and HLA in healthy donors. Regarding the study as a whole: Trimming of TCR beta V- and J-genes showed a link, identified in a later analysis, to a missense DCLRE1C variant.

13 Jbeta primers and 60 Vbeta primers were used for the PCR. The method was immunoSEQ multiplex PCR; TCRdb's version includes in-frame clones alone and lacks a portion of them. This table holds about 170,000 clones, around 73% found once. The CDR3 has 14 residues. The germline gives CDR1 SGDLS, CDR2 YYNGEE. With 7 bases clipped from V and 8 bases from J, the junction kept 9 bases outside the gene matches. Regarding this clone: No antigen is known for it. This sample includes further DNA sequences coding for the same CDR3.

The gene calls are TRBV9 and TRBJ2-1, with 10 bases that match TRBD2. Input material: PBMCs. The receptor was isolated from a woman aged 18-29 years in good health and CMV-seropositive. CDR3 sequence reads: CASGGSGGAYEQFF. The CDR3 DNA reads TGTGCCAGCGGAGGGAGCGGGGGGGCCTATGAGCAGTTCTTC.